These T cell receptor beta chains were read from a single sample in a study of blood T cell repertoires in COVID-19. The protocol was immunoSEQ multiplex PCR, while the TCRdb copy is restricted to in-frame clones and leaves out a portion. Among 300,000 or so clones listed, around 90% were seen once. Sequencing was done on a sample of peripheral blood. The receptors come from a man younger than 30 who had recovered from COVID-19. Both conserved end residues are part of each CDR3.

length | J | V | CDR3
13 | TRBJ1-5 | TRBV10-3 | CAISETVSQPQHF
18 | TRBJ2-1 | TRBV4-1 | CASSQDPVGLAGVNEQFF
13 | TRBJ2-5 | TRBV28 | CASSPGSRETQYF
15 | TRBJ1-1 | TRBV9 | CASSVGDIGNTEAFF
12 | TRBJ1-2 | TRBV27 | CASSSAGWGYTF
15 | TRBJ1-5 | TRBV19 | CASSLSGQGHQPQHF
16 | TRBJ1-4 | TRBV5-1 | CASSTSIRATNEKLFF
13 | TRBJ2-7 | TRBV20-1 | CSASWADVGEQYF
17 | TRBJ2-1 | TRBV7-9 | CASSLGEGVSSYNEQFF
16 | TRBJ1-1 | TRBV2 | CASSGGDRREGTEAFF
18 | TRBJ2-2 | TRBV10-3 | CAISEDPQGALNTGELFF
15 | TRBJ2-2 | TRBV3-1/TRBV3-2 | CASTHRTGEAGELFF
14 | TRBJ2-1 | TRBV9 | CASSVELAVGEQFF
15 | TRBJ1-3 | TRBV27 | CASSLKGAWGNTIYF
14 | TRBJ1-1 | TRBV7-9 | CASSPRGGNTEAFF
15 | TRBJ2-5 | TRBV25-1 | CASTGQALYQETQYF
14 | TRBJ1-2 | TRBV7-8 | CASSLAFGAGGYTF
15 | TRBJ1-4 | TRBV18 | CASSPAAVNNEKLFF
14 | TRBJ1-1 | TRBV6-5 | CASSPQGLNTEAFF
13 | TRBJ1-2 | TRBV6-5 | CATRRGVHYGYTF